The table lists the clone carrying this T cell receptor (beta chain) with a few counts. The data belong to a study of regulatory T cells in long-lasting Graves disease. Sequencing libraries for TCR beta were prepared with iRepertoire HTBI primers and Arm-PCR of CDR3 regions. Authors' data handling: Identified across the samples were 62 TRBV segments and 14 TRBJ segments. Via MiXCR, TCRdb re-called the multiplex PCR reads, giving one row per CDR3 protein. The V and J calls were not made by the authors but by TCRdb's processing. The data show 620,000 or so distinct CDR3 sequences, about 16% seen once. The sample's time point: newly diagnosed GD, antithyroid drugs for less than 3 months. The TCR library was made from RNA extracted from PBMCs. The same data also contributed to another study, on T cells in Graves' hyperthyroidism and ophthalmopathy. That source adds: Absent ophthalmopathy progression within 18 months defined stable Graves' hyperthyroidism. Diagnosis rested on symptoms, serum thyroxine and TRAb, thyroid ultrasound, and orbital computed tomography. The TCR CDR3 first-round RT-PCR relied on the HTBI primer set.

The source was peripheral blood mononuclear cells (PBMCs), collected at new diagnosis, from a patient treated with antithyroid drugs. This clonotype was obtained from a woman in her thirties with Graves disease.

The DNA for the CDR3 is TGTGCCAGCAGTTACTCGACTGGGGCCAACGTCCTGACTTTC. Its translation is CASSYSTGANVLTF. V and J are TRBV6-2 or TRBV6-3 and TRBJ2-6; unclear D gene. Trimming removed 0 bases at V and 2 bases at J, with 2 bases between. There are 14 residues in the CDR3. Germline V gene sequence: CDR1 MNHEY, CDR2 SVGEGT.